This T cell receptor beta chain was captured in a study of blood T cell repertoires in COVID-19. About the research overall: Specimens from acute and convalescent COVID-19 originated in the United States, Italy and Spain. T cells, B-cell-depleted T cells, or PBMCs provided the cDNA or gDNA that served as material.

As processed by the authors: Estimation of nucleated cell counts relied on the amplification of reference gene primers. Clones were sequenced by immunoSEQ multiplex PCR, and TCRdb holds only the in-frame ones, with some missing. V, J and clone size are taken as reported in that table, and D and trimming were inferred from the DNA itself. Of roughly 130,000 clones listed, around 76% are singletons. This CDR3 has 15 residues. The V end was cut by 1 base, the J end by 7 bases, with 11 bases between. CDR1 MGHDK and CDR2 SYGVNS come from the germline V gene. V gene TRBV25-1 combines with J gene TRBJ1-6; D is perhaps TRBD1 (5 bases). The origin of this receptor is an older man with acute or convalescent COVID-19. The material sequenced was peripheral blood. CDR3 in amino acids: CASSEWEQENSPLHF. The CDR3, as DNA: TGTGCCAGCAGTGAATGGGAACAGGAGAATTCACCCCTCCACTTT.